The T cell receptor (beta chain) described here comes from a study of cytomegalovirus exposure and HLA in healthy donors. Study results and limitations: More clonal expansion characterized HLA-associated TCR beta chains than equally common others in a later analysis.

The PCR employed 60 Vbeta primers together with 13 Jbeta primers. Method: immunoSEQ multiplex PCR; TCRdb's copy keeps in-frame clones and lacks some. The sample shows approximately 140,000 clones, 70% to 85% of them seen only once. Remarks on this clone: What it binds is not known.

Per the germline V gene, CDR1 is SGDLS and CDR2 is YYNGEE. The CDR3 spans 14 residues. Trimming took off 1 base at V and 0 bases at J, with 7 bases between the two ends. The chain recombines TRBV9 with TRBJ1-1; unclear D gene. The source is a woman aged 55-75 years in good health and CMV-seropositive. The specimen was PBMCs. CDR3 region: CASSVRGMNTEAFF. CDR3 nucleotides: TGTGCCAGCAGCGTACGGGGAATGAACACTGAAGCTTTCTTT.